This T cell receptor beta chain emerged from a study of cytomegalovirus exposure and HLA in healthy donors. Study findings and constraints: There were under 200 TCR beta chains listed as cytomegalovirus-associated. In a later analysis, at a false discovery rate of 0.05, about 15,000 TCR beta sequences were associated with HLA alleles. Later analysis demonstrated an association between a missense DCLRE1C variant and TCR beta V- and J-gene trimming.

The PCR used 60 Vbeta and 13 Jbeta primers. Only in-frame clones appear in the TCRdb table, and some are missing; sequencing was by immunoSEQ multiplex PCR. This table has roughly 130,000 clones, over 60% appearing once. The CDR3 totals 14 residues. Germline CDR1 reads SGHNT; CDR2 reads YENEEA. V lost 5 bases to trimming and J lost 5 bases, with 12 bases between them. A remark on this clone: Its antigen is unknown.

J is TRBJ2-2 and V is TRBV11-3, with a tentative D call TRBD2 (6 bases). The sequencing sample was made of PBMCs. The TCR was taken from a human donor in good health. The CDR3 loop reads CASSLAGSTGELFF. The CDR3 DNA is TGTGCCAGCAGCCTGGCGGGATCGACCGGGGAGCTGTTTTTT.